These 21 T cell receptor beta chains originate from one sample sequenced in a study of cytomegalovirus exposure and HLA in healthy donors. Researchers ran the PCR with 60 Vbeta and 13 Jbeta primers. Profiling relied on immunoSEQ multiplex PCR, and the TCRdb table lists in-frame clones only, not all of them. Found here are around 83,000 clones, just under 80% of them singletons; the top ten hold about 4.5%. The sample consisted of PBMCs. The receptors were sampled from a male donor in good health and CMV-seropositive.

V is TRBV5-1 and J is TRBJ2-1, with TRBD2 as a possible D gene (7 bases). Germline CDR1 SGHRS, CDR2 YFSETQ. Trimming took 6 bases from V and 3 from J, leaving 19 bases between them. The CDR3 loop spans 16 amino acids. This chain's CDR3 is CASISEGGASYNEQFF. CDR3 coding DNA: TGCGCCAGCATATCGGAGGGGGGGGCAAGCTACAATGAGCAGTTCTTC.

V gene TRBV9 combines with J gene TRBJ2-2; maybe TRBD2 (5 bases). The CDR3 is 16 amino acids. Germline lookup yields CDR1 SGDLS and CDR2 YYNGEE. V gave up 3 bases and J gave up 2 bases, with 14 bases separating them. The CDR3 loop reads CASSATQRPNTGELFF. The CDR3 DNA sequence: TGTGCCAGCAGCGCGACCCAGCGGCCAAACACCGGGGAGCTGTTTTTT.

This sequence joins TRBV7-3 and TRBJ2-5; TRBD1 agrees at 7 bases. The V gene's germline CDR1 is SGHTA and CDR2 FQGTGA. There are 15 residues in the CDR3. The junction had 10 bases not matched to a gene; V was cut back by 5 bases and J by 4 bases. The CDR3 sequence is CASSPQGNIIETQYF. The CDR3 region has the DNA TGTGCCAGCAGCCCACAGGGGAACATTATAGAGACCCAGTACTTC.

The table lists this clone with a few counts. The chain carries TRBV4-1 and TRBJ1-6; D perhaps matches TRBD1 (5 bases). Germline loops: CDR1 MGHRA, CDR2 YSYEKL. V lost 3 bases, J lost 9 bases, and 18 bases lay in between. The CDR3 has 16 amino acids. CDR3 coding DNA: TGCGCCAGCAGCCAGGTCGTACAGGTGTGGAGTTCACCCCTCCACTTT. Its protein is CASSQVVQVWSSPLHF.

The chain has TRBV5-4 and TRBJ2-7; the D is unclear. Trimming cost V 3 bases and J 4 bases, with 14 bases left between them. This CDR3 region has 14 residues. Germline V CDR1 and CDR2: SGHNT, YYREEE (reference sequence). CDR3 protein: CASSSALQPYEQYF. Written as DNA, the CDR3 is TGTGCCAGCAGCTCCGCACTTCAACCTTACGAGCAGTACTTC.

In DNA, the CDR3 is TGTGCCACCAGCATCGGACAGGGGGCATACGAGCAGTACTTC. Its protein product is CATSIGQGAYEQYF. The chain uses TRBV15 and TRBJ2-7, with 11 bases lining up with TRBD1. Germline values: CDR1 LNHNV, CDR2 YYDKDF (reference sequence). The V and J ends lost 4 bases and 4 bases, in that order; junction bases with no gene match: 3. The CDR3 covers 14 residues.

The chain employs TRBV28 and TRBJ1-2; unclear D gene. Germline lookup yields CDR1 MDHEN and CDR2 SYDVKM. V lost 3 bases and J 4 bases, leaving 9 bases between the germline ends. CDR3 length: 13 residues. The CDR3 DNA sequence: TGTGCCAGCAGTTTGGAGCAGCTCTATGGCTACACCTTC. The encoded protein is CASSLEQLYGYTF.

V and J are TRBV6-5 and TRBJ1-3; no definite D call. This CDR3 contains 13 residues. With 8 bases removed from V and 3 bases from J, the gap between germline ends came to 11 bases. Germline V gives CDR1 MNHEY, CDR2 SVGAGI. CDR3 protein: CASQSQNGNTIYF. The CDR3 DNA is TGTGCCAGCCAGTCACAGAATGGAAACACCATATATTTT.

This clone appeared once. The V and J genes are TRBV5-4 and TRBJ1-2; 8 bases match TRBD1. V lost 4 bases, J lost 7 bases, and 6 bases stayed unmatched. The germline CDR1 and CDR2 sequences are SGHNT and YYREEE (reference sequence). The CDR3 is 13 amino acids. CDR3 residues: CASSLDRAGGYTF. The CDR3, as DNA: TGTGCCAGCAGCCTGGACAGGGCGGGTGGCTACACCTTC. The whole variable domain, filled in from reference TRBV5-4 and TRBJ1-2, reads ETGVTQSPTHLIKTRGQQVTLRCSSQSGHNTVSWYQQALGQGPQFIFQYYREEENGRGNFPPRFSGLQFPNYSSELNVNALELDDSALYLCASSLDRAGGYTFGSGTRLTVV.

This chain links TRBV6-5 with TRBJ1-3; TRBD1 might be the D (5 bases). Trimming removed 2 bases from V and 1 base from J, with 9 bases in between. The germline CDR1 and CDR2 sequences are MNHEY and SVGAGI. The CDR3 is 15 residues long. The CDR3 DNA reads TGTGCCAGCAGTTACGGTTCAGGGTCTGGAAACACCATATATTTT. Translated: CASSYGSGSGNTIYF.

The gene calls are TRBV11-2 and TRBJ2-2; 13 bases match TRBD2. CDR3 length equals 16 residues. Germline trimming cut 5 bases from V and 5 bases from J; bases unmatched to any gene: 5. Per germline, CDR1 SGHAT and CDR2 FQNNGV. This CDR3 reads CASSPRLAGGTGELFF. The CDR3 DNA sequence: TGTGCCAGCAGCCCCCGACTAGCGGGAGGAACCGGGGAGCTGTTTTTT.

The chain links TRBV5-7 to TRBJ2-1; TRBD2 is a possible D gene (7 bases). TRBV5-7 is designated an ORF whose function remains uncertain. CDR3 length equals 15 residues. Trimming left V 8 bases short and J 9 bases short, with 24 bases between. The CDR3 DNA sequence: TGTGCCAGTCGCTGGGGGGGCAGGAGTGAAGTTGAGCAGTTCTTC. This translates into CASRWGGRSEVEQFF.

The rearrangement joins TRBV30 to TRBJ2-2; 8 bases map to TRBD1. The CDR3 spans 16 residues. V shed 3 bases, J shed 6 bases, and the junction held 12 bases outside the gene matches. CDR1 and CDR2 from the germline V gene are GTSNPN and SVGIG (reference sequence). The CDR3 is CAWSAIGQGVAGELFF. In nucleotides, the CDR3 is TGTGCCTGGAGCGCCATCGGACAGGGTGTTGCCGGGGAGCTGTTTTTT.

DNA of the CDR3: TGTGCCAGCAGTTCCAACGGGACACCCATGAACACTGAAGCTTTCTTT. This codes for CASSSNGTPMNTEAFF. This chain uses TRBV28 with TRBJ1-1; TRBD1 is a possible D gene (6 bases). The ends were cut back, 4 bases at V and 0 bases at J, with 15 bases in the middle. Germline V CDR1 and CDR2: MDHEN, SYDVKM. The CDR3 consists of 16 residues.

As for this clone: One end of the junction is discordant with germline, which a read error may explain. The V call is TRBV5-8, the J call TRBJ1-1; perhaps TRBD1 as D (6 bases). Germline V gene sequence: CDR1 SGHTS, CDR2 YDEGEE. This CDR3 has 12 amino acids. The CDR3 sequence: CASSLGTAEQVF. The CDR3 nucleotides are TGTGCCAGCAGCTTGGGGACAGCTGAGCAGGTCTTT.

The gene calls are TRBV28 and TRBJ1-1; 8 nucleotides agree with TRBD1. J gave up 0 bases and V 6 bases, and 6 bases lay outside the gene matches. The CDR3 is 15 residues long. Germline lookup yields CDR1 MDHEN and CDR2 SYDVKM. CDR3 nucleotides: TGTGCCAGCAGACCGACAGGGGCTATGAACACTGAAGCTTTCTTT. Amino acids: CASRPTGAMNTEAFF. The variable domain in full, completed from reference TRBV28 and TRBJ1-1, reads DVKVTQSSRYLVKRTGEKVFLECVQDMDHENMFWYRQDPGLGLRLIYFSYDVKMKEKGDIPEGYSVSREKKERFSLILESASTNQTSMYLCASRPTGAMNTEAFFGQGTRLTVV.

The chain employs TRBV5-6 and TRBJ2-1; 7 positions match TRBD2. The CDR3 runs 15 residues. With 1 base clipped from V and 2 bases from J, the junction kept 3 bases outside the gene matches. Germline lookup yields CDR1 SGHDT and CDR2 YYEEEE. The CDR3 region has the DNA TGTGCCAGCAGCTTGATGCGGGGGACCTACAATGAGCAGTTCTTC. It encodes CASSLMRGTYNEQFF.

The rearrangement uses TRBV20-1 and TRBJ2-7, with D unclear. Trimming left V 6 bases short and J 6 bases short, with 12 bases between. CDR1 is DFQATT and CDR2 is SNEGSKA in the germline V gene (reference sequence). CDR3 length: 11 amino acids. CDR3 sequence (DNA): TGCAGTGCCCTCTCTTTGAGCGAGCAGTACTTC. Its protein product is CSALSLSEQYF.

This clone was found once. CDR3 coding DNA: TGTGCCAGCATAGTTGCAGGGAACTATGGCTACACCTTC. Translation: CASIVAGNYGYTF. The J gene is TRBJ1-2, the V gene TRBV6-6; weak D call: TRBD1 (5 bases). Germline CDR1 is MNHNY and CDR2 is SVGAGI (reference sequence). There are 13 residues in the CDR3. V dropped 7 bases and J dropped 2 bases, with 11 bases sitting between them.

This clone has a handful of counts. The V gene is TRBV5-4, the J gene TRBJ2-7; 8 bases align to TRBD2. Germline lookup yields CDR1 SGHNT and CDR2 YYREEE (reference sequence). The CDR3 length is 13 residues. J gave up 7 bases and V 7 bases, and 10 bases lay outside the gene matches. The CDR3 DNA reads TGTGCCAGCCGGGGGGGTGCCTCTATAGAGCAGTACTTC. As protein: CASRGGASIEQYF.

The chain links TRBV4-1 to TRBJ1-4; D not certain. V lost 1 base and J lost 5, with 8 bases in between. This CDR3 region has 14 residues. The germline CDR1 and CDR2 sequences are MGHRA and YSYEKL. The CDR3 sequence is CASSQGPRNEKLFF. The CDR3 bases are TGCGCCAGCAGCCAAGGGCCCAGGAATGAAAAACTGTTTTTT.